This is a list of T cell receptor beta chains from one sample in a study of blood T cells in healthy people across ages. Each CDR3 protein is one row after TCRdb ran MiXCR on the 5' RACE reads. Of roughly 1.5 million distinct CDR3 sequences listed, about 45% are singletons. Input material: blood. All receptors come from a young woman in good health. Each CDR3 is given without its conserved first and last residue. Each record gives: V gene, J gene, CDR3 protein.

TRBV25-1	TRBJ2-2	ASSSTVELGELF
TRBV6-5	TRBJ1-4	ASSYLGTGGNEKLF
TRBV9	TRBJ2-3	ASSVARATDTQY
TRBV5-1	TRBJ2-7	ASSPALAGYNEQY
TRBV9	TRBJ1-6	ASSPNEGNYNSPLH
TRBV12-3/TRBV12-4	TRBJ2-7	ASSLGPGTREQY
TRBV11-2	TRBJ2-7	ASTLGGVSEQY
TRBV6-6	TRBJ2-7	ASSYSGKFYEQY
TRBV28	TRBJ2-7	ASSLNRRSSYNEQY
TRBV4-1	TRBJ2-1	ASSPRTSGGVRVSNNEQF
TRBV20-1	TRBJ2-3	SAIRTGPDTQY
TRBV2	TRBJ2-1	ASIPHEQF
TRBV7-9	TRBJ2-2	ASSRDANTGELF
TRBV20-1	TRBJ2-7	SARDRARYGGSYEQY
TRBV4-1	TRBJ1-2	ASSHLGQGRNYGYT
TRBV5-1	TRBJ1-6	ASSIQGVNSPLH
TRBV7-4	TRBJ1-5	ASSLSIGGYGNQPQH
TRBV7-9	TRBJ1-2	ASSLSLKTGRENYGST